This T cell receptor (beta chain) was sequenced for a study of CD8 T cells in Susac syndrome. The V and J ends lost 8 bases and 0 bases respectively, with 7 bases between them. Germline CDR1 is MNHEY and CDR2 is SMNVEV (reference sequence). CDR3 length: 13 amino acids. Sequencing of TCR beta drew on CD8+ and CD4+ T cells from blood. Controls comprised healthy donors matched for age and sex. Negative isolation yielded the CD8+ and CD4+ T cells, while FACS enriched the TEMRA cells. RNA, at about 0.45 to 1 ug, was reverse transcribed with random hexamers. The authors amplified TCR beta CDR3 across 54 Vbeta and 13 Jbeta using immunoSEQ multiplex PCR. TCRdb reprocessed the immunoSEQ multiplex PCR reads with MiXCR, giving one entry per CDR3 protein. The table records some 120,000 distinct CDR3 sequences, nearly 95% of them present only once.

This chain uses TRBV27 with TRBJ1-4; D ambiguous. The sequence derives from a human donor in good health. The sample was CD4+ T cells from PBMCs. CDR3 loop: CASGRATNEKLFF. Written as DNA, the CDR3 is TGTGCCAGCGGGCGTGCAACTAATGAAAAACTGTTTTTT.